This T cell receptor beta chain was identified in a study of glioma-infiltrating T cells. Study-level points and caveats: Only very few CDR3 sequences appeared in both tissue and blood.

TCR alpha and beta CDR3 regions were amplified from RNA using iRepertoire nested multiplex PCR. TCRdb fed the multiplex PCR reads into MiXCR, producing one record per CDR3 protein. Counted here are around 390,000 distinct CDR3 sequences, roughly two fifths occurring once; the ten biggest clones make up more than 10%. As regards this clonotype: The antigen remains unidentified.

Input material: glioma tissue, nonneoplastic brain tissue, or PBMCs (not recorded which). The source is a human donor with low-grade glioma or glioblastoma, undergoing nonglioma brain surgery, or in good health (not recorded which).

The CDR3 here is CASSQDLVLSRAAFF. Written as DNA, the CDR3 is TGTGCCAGCAGCCAAGATCTCGTTCTAAGTCGCGCAGCTTTCTTT. The chain uses TRBV3-1 and TRBJ1-1; unclear D gene. The germline V gene encodes CDR1 LGHDT and CDR2 YNNKEL (reference sequence). The CDR3 sequence is 15 residues long. V dropped 0 bases and J dropped 10 bases, with 18 bases sitting between them.